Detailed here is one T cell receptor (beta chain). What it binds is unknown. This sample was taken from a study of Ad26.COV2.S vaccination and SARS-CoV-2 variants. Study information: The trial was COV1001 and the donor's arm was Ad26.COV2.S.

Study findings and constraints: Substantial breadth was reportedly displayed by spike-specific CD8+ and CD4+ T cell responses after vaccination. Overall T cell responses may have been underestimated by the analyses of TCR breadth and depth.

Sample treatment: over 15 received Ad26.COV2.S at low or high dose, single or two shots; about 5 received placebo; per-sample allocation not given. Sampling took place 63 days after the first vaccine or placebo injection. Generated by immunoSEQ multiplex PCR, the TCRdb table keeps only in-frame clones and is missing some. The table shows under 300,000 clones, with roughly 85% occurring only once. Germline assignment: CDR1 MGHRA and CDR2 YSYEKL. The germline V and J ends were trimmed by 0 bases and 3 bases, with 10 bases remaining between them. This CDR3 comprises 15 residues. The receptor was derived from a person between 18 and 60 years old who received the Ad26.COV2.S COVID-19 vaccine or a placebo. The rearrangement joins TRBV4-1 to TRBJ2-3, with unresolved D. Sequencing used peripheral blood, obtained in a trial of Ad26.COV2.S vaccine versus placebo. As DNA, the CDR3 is TGCGCCAGCAGCCAAGATCTGATAGGGACAGATACGCAGTATTTT. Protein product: CASSQDLIGTDTQYF.